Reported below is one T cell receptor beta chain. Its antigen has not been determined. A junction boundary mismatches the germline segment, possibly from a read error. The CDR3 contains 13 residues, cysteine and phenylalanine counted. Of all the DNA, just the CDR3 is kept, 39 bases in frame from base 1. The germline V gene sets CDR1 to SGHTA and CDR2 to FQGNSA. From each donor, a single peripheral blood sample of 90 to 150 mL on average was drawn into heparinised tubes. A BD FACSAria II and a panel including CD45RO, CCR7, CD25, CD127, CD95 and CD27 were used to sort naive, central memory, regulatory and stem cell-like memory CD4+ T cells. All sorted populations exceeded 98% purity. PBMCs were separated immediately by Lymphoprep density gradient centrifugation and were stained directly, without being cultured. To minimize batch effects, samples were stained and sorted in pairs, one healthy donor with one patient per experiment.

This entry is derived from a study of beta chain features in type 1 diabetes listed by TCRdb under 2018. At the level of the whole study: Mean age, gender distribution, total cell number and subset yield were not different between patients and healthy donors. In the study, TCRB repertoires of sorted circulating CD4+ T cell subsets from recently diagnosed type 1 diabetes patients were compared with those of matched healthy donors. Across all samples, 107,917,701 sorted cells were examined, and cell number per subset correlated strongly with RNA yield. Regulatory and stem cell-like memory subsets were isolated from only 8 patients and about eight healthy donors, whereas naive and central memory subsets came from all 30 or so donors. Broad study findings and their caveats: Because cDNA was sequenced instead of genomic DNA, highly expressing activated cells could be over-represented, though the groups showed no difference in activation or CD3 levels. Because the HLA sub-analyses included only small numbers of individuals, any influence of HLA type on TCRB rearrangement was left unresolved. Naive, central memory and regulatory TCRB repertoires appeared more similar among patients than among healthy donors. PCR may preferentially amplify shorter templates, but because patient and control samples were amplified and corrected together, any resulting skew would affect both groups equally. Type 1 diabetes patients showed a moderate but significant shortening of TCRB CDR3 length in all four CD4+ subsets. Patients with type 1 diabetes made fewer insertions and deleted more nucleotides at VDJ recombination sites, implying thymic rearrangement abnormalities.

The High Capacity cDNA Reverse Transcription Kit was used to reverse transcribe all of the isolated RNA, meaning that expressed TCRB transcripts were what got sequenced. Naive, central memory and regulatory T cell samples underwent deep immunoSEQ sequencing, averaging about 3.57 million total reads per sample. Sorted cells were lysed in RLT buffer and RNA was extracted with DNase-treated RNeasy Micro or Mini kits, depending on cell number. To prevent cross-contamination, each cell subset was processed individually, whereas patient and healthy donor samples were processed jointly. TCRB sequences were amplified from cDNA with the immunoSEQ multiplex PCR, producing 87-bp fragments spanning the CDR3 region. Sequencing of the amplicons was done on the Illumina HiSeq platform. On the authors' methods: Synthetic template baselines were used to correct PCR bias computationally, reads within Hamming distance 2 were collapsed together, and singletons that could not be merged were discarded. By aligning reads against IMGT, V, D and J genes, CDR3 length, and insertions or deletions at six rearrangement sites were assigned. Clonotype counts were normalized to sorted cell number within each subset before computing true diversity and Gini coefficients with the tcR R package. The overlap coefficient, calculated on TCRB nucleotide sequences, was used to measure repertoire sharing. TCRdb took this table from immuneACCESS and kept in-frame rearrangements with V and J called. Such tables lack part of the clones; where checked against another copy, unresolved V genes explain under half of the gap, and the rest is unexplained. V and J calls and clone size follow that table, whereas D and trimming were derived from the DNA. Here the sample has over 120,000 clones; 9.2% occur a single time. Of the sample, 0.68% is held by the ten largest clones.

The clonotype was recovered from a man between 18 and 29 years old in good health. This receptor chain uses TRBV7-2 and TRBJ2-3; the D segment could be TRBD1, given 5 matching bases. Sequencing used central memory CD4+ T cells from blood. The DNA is TGTGCTAGCAGGGAAGGGGTTGGAGATACGCAGTATTTT. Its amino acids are CASREGVGDTQYF.